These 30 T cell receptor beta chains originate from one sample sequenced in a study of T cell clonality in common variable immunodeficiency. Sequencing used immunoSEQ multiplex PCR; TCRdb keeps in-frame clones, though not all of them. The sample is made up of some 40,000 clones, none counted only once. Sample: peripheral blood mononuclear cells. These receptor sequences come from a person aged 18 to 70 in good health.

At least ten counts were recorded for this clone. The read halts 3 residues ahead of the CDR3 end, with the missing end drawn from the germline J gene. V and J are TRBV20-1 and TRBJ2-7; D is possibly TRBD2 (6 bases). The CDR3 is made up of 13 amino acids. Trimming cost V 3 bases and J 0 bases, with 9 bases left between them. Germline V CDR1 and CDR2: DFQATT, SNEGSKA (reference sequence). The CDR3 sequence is CSASGGSSYEQYF. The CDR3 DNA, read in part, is TGCAGTGCTAGCGGGGGTAGCTCCTACGAG.

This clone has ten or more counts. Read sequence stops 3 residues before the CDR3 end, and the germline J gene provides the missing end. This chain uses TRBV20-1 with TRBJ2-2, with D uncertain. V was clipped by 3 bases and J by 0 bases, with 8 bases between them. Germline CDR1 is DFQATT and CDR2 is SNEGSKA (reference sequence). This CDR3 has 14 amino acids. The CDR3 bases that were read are TGCAGTGCTAGGTCCAGGTCGAACACCGGGGAG. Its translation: CSARSRSNTGE. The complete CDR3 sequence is CSARSRSNTGELFF.

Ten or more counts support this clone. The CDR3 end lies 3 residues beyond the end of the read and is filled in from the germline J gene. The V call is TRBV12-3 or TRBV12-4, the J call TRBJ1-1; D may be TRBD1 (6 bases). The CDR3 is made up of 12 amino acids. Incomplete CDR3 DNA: TGTGCCAGCAGTTTGTTACAGGGAGAA. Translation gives CASSLLQGE. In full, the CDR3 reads CASSLLQGEAFF.

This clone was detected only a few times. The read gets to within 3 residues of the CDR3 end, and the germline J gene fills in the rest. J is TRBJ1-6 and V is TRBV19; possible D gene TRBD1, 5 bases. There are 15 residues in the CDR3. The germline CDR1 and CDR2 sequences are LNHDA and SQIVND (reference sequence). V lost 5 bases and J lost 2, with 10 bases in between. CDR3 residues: CASSAGQAYNSPLHF. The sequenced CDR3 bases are TGTGCCAGTAGTGCCGGACAAGCCTATAATTCACCC. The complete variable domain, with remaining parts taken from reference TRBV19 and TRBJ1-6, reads DGGITQSPKYLFRKEGQNVTLSCEQNLNHDAMYWYRQDPGQGLRLIYYSQIVNDFQKGDIAEGYSVSREKKESFPLTVTSAQKNPTAFYLCASSAGQAYNSPLHFGNGTRLTVT.

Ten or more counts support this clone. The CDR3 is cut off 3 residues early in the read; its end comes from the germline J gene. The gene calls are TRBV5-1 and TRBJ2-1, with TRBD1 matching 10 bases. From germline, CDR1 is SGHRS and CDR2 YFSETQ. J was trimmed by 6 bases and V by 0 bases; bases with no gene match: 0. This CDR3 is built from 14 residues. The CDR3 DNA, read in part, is TGCGCCAGCAGCTTGGGGACAGGGGGCAATGAG. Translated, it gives CASSLGTGGNE. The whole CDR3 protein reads CASSLGTGGNEQFF.

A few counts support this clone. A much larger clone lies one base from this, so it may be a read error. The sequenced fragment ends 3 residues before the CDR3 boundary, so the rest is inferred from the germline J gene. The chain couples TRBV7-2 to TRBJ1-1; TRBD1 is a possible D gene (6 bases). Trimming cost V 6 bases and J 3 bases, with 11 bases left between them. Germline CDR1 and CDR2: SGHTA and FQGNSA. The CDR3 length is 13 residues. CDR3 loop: CASRFEGDTEAFF. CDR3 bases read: TGTGCCAGCAGATTTGAGGGGGACACTGAA.

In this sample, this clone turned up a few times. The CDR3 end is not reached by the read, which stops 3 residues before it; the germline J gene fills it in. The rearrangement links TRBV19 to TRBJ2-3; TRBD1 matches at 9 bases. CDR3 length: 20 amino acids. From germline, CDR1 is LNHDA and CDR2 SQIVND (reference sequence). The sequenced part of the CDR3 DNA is TGTGCCAGTAGTCTCAGACCGGGACAGGGACGGGATCTGGCCAATCAGCCG. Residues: CASSLRPGQGRDLANQP. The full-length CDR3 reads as CASSLRPGQGRDLANQPQYF. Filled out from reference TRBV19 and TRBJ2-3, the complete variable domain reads DGGITQSPKYLFRKEGQNVTLSCEQNLNHDAMYWYRQDPGQGLRLIYYSQIVNDFQKGDIAEGYSVSREKKESFPLTVTSAQKNPTAFYLCASSLRPGQGRDLANQPQYFGPGTRLTVL.

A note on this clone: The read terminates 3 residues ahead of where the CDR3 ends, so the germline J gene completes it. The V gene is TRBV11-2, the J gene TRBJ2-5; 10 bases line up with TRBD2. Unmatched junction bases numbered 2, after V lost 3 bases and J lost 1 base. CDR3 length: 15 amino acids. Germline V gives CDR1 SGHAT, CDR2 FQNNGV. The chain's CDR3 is CASSFLAGGQETQYF. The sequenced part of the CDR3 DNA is TGTGCCAGCAGCTTTTTAGCGGGAGGCCAAGAGACC.

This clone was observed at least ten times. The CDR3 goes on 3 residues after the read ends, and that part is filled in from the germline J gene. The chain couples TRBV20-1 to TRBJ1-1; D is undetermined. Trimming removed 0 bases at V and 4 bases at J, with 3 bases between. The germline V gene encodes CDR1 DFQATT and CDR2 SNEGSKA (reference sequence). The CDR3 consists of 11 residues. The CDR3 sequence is CSARDSTEAFF. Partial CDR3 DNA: TGCAGTGCTAGAGACAGCACTGAA.

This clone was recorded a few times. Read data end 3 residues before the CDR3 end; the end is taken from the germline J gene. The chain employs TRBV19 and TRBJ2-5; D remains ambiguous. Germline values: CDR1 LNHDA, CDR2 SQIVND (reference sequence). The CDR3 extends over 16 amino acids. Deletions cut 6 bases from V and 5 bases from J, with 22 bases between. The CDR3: CASSRPFNPAVETQYF. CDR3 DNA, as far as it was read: TGTGCCAGTAGCCGACCTTTCAACCCCGCGGTGGAGACC.

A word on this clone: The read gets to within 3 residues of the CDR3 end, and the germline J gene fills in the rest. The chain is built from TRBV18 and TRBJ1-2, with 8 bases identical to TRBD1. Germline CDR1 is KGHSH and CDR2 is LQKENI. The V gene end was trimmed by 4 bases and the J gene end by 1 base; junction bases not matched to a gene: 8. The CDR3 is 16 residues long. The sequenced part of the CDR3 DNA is TGTGCCAGCTCACTCATCCGGGACAGGAGTAACTATGGC. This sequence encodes CASSLIRDRSNYG. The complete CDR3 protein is CASSLIRDRSNYGYTF. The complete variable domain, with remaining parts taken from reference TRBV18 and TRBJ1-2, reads NAGVMQNPRHLVRRRGQEARLRCSPMKGHSHVYWYRQLPEEGLKFMVYLQKENIIDESGMPKERFSAEFPKEGPSILRIQQVVRGDSAAYFCASSLIRDRSNYGYTFGSGTRLTVV.

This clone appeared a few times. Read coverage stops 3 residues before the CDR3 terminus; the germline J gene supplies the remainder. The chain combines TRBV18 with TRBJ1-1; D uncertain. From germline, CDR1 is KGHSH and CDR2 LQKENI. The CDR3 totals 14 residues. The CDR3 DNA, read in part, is TGTGCCAGCTCACCACCGACTTATCGGTACGAG. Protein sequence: CASSPPTYRYE. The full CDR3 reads CASSPPTYRYEAFF.

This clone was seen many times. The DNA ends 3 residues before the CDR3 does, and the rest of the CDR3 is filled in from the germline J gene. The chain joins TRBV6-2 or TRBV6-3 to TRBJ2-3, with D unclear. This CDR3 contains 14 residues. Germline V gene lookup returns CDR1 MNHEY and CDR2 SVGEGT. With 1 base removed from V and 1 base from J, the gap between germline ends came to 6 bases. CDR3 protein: CASSYFRGTDTQYF. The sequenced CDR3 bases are TGTGCCAGCAGTTACTTCCGGGGCACAGATACG.

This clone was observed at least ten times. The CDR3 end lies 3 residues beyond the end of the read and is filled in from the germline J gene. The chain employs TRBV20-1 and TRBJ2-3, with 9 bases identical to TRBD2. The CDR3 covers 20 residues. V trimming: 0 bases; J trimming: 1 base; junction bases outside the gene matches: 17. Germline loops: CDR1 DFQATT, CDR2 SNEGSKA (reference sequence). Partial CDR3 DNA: TGCAGTGCTAGAGATCCCCTAACTTCCGGCCTAGCGGGACGCACAGATACG. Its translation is CSARDPLTSGLAGRTDT. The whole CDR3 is CSARDPLTSGLAGRTDTQYF.

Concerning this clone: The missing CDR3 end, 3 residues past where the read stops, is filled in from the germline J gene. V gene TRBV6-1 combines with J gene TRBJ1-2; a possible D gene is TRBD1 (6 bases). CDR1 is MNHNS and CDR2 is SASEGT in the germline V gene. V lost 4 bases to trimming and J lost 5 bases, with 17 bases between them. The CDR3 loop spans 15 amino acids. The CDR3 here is CASSGVGAGAYGYTF. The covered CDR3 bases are TGTGCCAGCAGTGGTGTGGGGGCAGGGGCGTATGGC.

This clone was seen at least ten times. CDR3 bases read: TGTGCCAGCAGCCTAACAGGGAGCAGGTCCTACGAG. Amino acids: CASSLTGSRSYE. From start to end, the CDR3 is CASSLTGSRSYEQYF. The chain uses TRBV5-4 and TRBJ2-7, with TRBD1 as a possible D gene (6 bases). The CDR3 end is not reached by the read, which stops 3 residues before it; the germline J gene fills it in. Trimming stripped 4 bases from V and 1 base from J, with 15 bases between. The CDR3 sequence is 15 residues long. Per germline, CDR1 SGHNT and CDR2 YYREEE (reference sequence).

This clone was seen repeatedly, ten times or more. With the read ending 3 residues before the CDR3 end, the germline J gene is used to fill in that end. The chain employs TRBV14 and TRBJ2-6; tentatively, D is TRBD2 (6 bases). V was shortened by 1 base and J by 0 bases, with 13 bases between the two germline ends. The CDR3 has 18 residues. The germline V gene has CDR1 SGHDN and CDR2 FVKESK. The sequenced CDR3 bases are TGTGCCAGCAGCCAAGTCGGGGGTGGACTCTCTGGGGCCAACGTC. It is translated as CASSQVGGGLSGANV. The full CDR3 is CASSQVGGGLSGANVLTF.

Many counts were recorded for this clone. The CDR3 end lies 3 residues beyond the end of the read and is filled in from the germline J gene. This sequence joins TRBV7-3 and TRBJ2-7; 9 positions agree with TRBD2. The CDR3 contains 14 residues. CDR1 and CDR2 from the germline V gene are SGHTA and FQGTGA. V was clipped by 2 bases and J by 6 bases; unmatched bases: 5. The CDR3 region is CASSLDAGGGEQYF. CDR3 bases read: TGTGCCAGCAGCTTAGATGCGGGAGGGGGCGAG.

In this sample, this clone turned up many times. CDR3 DNA, as far as it was read: TGTGCCTGGGAGAAGGACTATAGCAATCAGCCC. Residues: CAWEKDYSNQP. In full, the CDR3 reads CAWEKDYSNQPQHF. The chain uses TRBV30 and TRBJ1-5; D uncertain. Read coverage stops 3 residues before the CDR3 terminus; the germline J gene supplies the remainder. Per germline, CDR1 GTSNPN and CDR2 SVGIG (reference sequence). CDR3 length equals 14 residues. V lost 5 bases and J lost 0, with 11 bases in between.

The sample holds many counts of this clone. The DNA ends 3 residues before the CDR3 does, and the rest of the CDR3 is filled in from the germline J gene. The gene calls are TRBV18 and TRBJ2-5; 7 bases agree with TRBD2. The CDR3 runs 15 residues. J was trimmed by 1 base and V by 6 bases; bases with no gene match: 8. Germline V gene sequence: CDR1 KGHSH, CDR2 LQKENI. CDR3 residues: CASSRNGGSQETQYF. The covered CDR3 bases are TGTGCCAGCTCCCGAAACGGGGGGTCCCAAGAGACC.

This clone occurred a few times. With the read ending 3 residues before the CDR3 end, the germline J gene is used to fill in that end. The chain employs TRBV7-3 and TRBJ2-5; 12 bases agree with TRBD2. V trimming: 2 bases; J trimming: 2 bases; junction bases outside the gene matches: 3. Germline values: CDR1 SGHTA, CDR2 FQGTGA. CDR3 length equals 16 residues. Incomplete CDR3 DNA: TGTGCCAGCAGCTTAGGGCTAGCGGGGGGGCAAGAGACC. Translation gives CASSLGLAGGQET. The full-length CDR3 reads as CASSLGLAGGQETQYF.

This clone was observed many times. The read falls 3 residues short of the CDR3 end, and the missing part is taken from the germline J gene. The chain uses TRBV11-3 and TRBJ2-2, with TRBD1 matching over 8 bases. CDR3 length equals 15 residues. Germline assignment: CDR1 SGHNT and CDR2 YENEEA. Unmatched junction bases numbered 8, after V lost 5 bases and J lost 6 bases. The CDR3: CASSPKTGASGELFF. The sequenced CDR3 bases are TGTGCCAGCAGCCCAAAGACAGGGGCATCCGGGGAG.

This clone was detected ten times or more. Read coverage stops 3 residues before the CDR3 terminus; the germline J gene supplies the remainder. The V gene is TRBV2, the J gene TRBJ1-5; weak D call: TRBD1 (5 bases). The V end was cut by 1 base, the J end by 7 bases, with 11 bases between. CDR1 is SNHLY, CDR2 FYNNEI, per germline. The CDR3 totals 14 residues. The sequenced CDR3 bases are TGTGCCAGCAGTGAAGGGCAGGGTCGCCAGCCC. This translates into CASSEGQGRQP. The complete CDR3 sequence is CASSEGQGRQPQHF.

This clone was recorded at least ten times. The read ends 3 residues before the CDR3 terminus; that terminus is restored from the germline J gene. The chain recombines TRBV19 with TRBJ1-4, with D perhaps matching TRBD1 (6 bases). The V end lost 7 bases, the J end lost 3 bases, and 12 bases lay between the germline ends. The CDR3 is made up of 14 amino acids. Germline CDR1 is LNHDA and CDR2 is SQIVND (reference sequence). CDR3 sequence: CASNRALSNEKLFF. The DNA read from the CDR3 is TGTGCCAGTAACAGGGCCCTATCTAATGAAAAA. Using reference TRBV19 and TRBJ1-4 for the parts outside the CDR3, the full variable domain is DGGITQSPKYLFRKEGQNVTLSCEQNLNHDAMYWYRQDPGQGLRLIYYSQIVNDFQKGDIAEGYSVSREKKESFPLTVTSAQKNPTAFYLCASNRALSNEKLFFGSGTQLSVL.

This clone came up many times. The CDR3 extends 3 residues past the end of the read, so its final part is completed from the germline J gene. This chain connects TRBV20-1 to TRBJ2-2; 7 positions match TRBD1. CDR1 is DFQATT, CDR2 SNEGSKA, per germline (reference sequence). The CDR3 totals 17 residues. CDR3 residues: CSARMTGKRATNEKLFF. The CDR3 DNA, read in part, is TGCAGTGCTAGAATGACAGGGAAGAGGGCAACTAATGAAAAG.

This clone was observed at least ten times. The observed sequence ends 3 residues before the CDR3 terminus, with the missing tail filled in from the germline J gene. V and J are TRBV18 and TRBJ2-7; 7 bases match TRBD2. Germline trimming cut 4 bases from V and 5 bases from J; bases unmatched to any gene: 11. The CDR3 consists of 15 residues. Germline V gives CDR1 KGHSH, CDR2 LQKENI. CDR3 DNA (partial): TGTGCCAGCTCACTGGTGGCGGGAGAGGGCCACGAG. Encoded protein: CASSLVAGEGHE. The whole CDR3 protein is CASSLVAGEGHEQYF.

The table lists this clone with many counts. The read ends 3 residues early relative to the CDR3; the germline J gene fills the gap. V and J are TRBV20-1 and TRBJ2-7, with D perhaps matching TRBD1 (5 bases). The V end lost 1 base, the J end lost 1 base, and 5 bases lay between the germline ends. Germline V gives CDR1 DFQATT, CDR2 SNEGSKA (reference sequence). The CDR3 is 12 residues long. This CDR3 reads CSARGQSYEQYF. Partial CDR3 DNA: TGCAGTGCTAGAGGACAGTCCTACGAG.

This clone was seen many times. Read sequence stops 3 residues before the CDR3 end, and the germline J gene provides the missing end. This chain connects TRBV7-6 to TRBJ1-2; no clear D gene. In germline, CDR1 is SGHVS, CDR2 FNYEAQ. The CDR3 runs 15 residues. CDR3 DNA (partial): TGTGCCAGCAGCTCACAGACGGGAGGTAGCGGCGGC. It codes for CASSSQTGGSGG. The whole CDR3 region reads CASSSQTGGSGGYTF.

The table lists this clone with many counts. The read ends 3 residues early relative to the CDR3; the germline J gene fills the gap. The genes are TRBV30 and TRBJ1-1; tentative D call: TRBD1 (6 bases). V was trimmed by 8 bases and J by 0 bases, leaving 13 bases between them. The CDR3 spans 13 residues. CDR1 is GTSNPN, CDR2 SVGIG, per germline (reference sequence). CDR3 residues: CAGQTGMNTEAFF. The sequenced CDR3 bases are TGTGCCGGCCAGACAGGTATGAACACTGAA.

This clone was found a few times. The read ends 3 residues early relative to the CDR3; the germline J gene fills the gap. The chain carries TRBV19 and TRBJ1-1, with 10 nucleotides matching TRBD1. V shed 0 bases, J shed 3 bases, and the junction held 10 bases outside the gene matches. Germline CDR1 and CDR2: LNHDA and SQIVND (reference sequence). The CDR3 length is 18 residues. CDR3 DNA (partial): TGTGCCAGTAGTATAGATGACAGGGGGCCTAGAATGGACACTGAA. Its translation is CASSIDDRGPRMDTE. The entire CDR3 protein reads CASSIDDRGPRMDTEAFF.